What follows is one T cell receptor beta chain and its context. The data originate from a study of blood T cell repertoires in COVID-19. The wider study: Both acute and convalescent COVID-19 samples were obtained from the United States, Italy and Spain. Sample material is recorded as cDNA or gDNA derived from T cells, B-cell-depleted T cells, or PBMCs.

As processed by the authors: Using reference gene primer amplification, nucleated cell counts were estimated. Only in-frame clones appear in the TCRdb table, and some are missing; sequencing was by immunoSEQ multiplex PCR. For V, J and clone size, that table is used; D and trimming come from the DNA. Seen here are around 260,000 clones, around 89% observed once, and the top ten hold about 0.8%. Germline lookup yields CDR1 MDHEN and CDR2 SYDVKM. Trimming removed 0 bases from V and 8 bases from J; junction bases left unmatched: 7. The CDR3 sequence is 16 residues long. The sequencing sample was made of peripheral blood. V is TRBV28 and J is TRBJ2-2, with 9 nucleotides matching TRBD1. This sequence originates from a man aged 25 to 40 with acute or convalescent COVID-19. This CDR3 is CASSLWGGTGSGELFF. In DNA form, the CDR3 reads TGTGCCAGCAGTTTATGGGGAGGGACAGGGTCGGGGGAGCTGTTTTTT.